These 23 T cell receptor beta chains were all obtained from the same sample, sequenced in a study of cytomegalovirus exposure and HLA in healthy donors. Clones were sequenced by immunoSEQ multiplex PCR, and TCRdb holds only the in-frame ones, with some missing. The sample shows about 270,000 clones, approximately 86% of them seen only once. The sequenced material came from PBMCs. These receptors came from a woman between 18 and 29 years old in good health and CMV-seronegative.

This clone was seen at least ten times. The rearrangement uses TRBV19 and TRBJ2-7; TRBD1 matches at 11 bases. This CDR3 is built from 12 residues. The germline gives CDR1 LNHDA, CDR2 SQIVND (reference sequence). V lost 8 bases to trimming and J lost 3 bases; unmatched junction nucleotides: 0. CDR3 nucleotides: TGTGCCAGTGGGACAGGGGGCTACGAGCAGTACTTC. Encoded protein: CASGTGGYEQYF.

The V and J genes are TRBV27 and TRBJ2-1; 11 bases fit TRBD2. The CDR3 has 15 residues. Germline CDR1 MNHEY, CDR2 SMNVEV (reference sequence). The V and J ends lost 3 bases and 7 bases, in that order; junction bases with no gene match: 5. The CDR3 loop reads CASSFTSGRGNEQFF. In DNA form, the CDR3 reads TGTGCCAGCAGTTTCACTAGCGGGAGAGGTAATGAGCAGTTCTTC.

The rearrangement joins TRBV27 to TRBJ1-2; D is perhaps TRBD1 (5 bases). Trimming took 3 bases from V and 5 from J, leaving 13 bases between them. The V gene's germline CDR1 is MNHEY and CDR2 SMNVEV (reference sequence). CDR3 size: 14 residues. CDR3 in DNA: TGTGCCAGCAGTTTTGACAGTTCCTATTATGGCTACACCTTC. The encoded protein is CASSFDSSYYGYTF.

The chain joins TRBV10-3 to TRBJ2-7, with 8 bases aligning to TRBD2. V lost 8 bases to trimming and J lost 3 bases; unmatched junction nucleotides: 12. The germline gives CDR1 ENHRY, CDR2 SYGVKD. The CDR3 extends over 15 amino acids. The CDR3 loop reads CAISIAGTSVYEQYF. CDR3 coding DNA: TGTGCCATCTCGATCGCCGGGACTAGTGTCTACGAGCAGTACTTC.

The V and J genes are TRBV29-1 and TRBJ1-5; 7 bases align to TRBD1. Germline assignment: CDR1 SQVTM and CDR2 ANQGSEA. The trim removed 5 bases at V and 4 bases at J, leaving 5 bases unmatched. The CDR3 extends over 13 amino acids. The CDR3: CSVTGATNQPQHF. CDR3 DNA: TGCAGCGTTACAGGGGCTACAAATCAGCCCCAGCATTTT.

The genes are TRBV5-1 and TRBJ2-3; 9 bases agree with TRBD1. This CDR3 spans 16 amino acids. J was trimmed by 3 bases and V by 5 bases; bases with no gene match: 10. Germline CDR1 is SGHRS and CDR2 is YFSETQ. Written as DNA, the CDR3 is TGCGCCAGCAGTCCACAGAGCGGGACAGGGACAGATACGCAGTATTTT. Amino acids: CASSPQSGTGTDTQYF.

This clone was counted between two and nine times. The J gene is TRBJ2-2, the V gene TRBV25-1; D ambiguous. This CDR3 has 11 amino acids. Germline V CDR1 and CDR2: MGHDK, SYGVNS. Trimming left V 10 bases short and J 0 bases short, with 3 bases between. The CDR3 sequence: CATANTGELFF. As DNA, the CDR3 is TGTGCCACCGCGAACACCGGGGAGCTGTTTTTT.

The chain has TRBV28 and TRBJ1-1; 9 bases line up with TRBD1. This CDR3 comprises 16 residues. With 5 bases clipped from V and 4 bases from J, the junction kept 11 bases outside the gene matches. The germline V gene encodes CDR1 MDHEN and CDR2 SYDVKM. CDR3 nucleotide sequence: TGTGCCAGCAGTACCCCCGGGACAGGGTCGGTCACTGAAGCTTTCTTT. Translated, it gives CASSTPGTGSVTEAFF.

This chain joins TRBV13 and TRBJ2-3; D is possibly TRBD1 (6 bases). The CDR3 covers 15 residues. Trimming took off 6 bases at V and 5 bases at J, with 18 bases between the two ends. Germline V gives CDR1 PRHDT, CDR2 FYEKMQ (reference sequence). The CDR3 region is CASSSGAGVKDTQYF. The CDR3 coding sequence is TGTGCCAGCAGTTCCGGTGCAGGGGTCAAAGATACGCAGTATTTT.

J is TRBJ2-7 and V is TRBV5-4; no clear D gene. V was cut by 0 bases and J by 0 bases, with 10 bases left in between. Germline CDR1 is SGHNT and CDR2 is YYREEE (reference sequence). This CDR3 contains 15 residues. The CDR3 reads CASSLGPLSSYEQYF. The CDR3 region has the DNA TGTGCCAGCAGCTTGGGCCCCCTAAGCTCCTACGAGCAGTACTTC.

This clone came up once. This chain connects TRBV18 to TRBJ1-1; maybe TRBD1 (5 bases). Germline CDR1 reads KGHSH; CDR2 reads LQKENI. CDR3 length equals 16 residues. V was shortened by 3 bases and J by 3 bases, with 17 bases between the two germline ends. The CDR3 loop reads CASSPSTSREDTEAFF. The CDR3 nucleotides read TGTGCCAGCTCACCCAGTACCTCCAGGGAGGACACTGAAGCTTTCTTT.

DNA of the CDR3: TGTGCCAGCAGTGAAAGGGGTCACCCGCGAGGCGAGCAGTACTTC. Translated: CASSERGHPRGEQYF. This chain connects TRBV25-1 to TRBJ2-7; TRBD1 is a possible D gene (5 bases). This CDR3 comprises 15 residues. The V end was cut by 2 bases, the J end by 6 bases, with 17 bases between. CDR1 MGHDK and CDR2 SYGVNS come from the germline V gene.

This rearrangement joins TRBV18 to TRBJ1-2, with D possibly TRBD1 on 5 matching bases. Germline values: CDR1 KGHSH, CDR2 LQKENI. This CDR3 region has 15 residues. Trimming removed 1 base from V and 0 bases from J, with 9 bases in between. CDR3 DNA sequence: TGTGCCAGCTCACCACAGGACAAAACTAACTATGGCTACACCTTC. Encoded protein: CASSPQDKTNYGYTF. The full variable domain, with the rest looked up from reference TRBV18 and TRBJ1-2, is NAGVMQNPRHLVRRRGQEARLRCSPMKGHSHVYWYRQLPEEGLKFMVYLQKENIIDESGMPKERFSAEFPKEGPSILRIQQVVRGDSAAYFCASSPQDKTNYGYTFGSGTRLTVV.

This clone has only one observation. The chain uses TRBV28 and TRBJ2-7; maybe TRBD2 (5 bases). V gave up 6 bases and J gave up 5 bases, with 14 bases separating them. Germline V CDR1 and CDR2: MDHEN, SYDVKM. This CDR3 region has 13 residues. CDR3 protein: CASRLTSVNEQYF. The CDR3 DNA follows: TGTGCCAGCAGACTTACTAGTGTCAACGAGCAGTACTTC.

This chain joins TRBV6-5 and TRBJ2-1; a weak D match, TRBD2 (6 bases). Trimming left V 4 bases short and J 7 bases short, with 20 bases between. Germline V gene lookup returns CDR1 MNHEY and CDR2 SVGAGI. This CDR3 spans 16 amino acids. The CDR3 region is CASSSLTSPSGNEQFF. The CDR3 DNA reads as TGTGCCAGCAGTTCCCTAACTAGCCCCTCAGGGAATGAGCAGTTCTTC.

CDR3 protein: CASSQRGGGADSPLHF. For the CDR3, the DNA is TGTGCCAGCAGCCAAAGGGGCGGGGGCGCCGATTCACCCCTCCACTTT. The chain employs TRBV7-9 and TRBJ1-6; TRBD1 might be the D (6 bases). Germline lookup yields CDR1 SEHNR and CDR2 FQNEAQ (reference sequence). V shed 5 bases and J shed 8 bases, with 19 bases lying between them. The CDR3 is 16 residues long.

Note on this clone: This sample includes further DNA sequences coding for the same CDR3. As DNA, the CDR3 is TGCGCCAGCAGCTTGGTGGTCCAGGGGTCCTACGAGCAGTACTTC. Protein sequence: CASSLVVQGSYEQYF. V usage is TRBV5-1 and J usage is TRBJ2-7, with D possibly TRBD1 on 6 matching bases. CDR1 is SGHRS and CDR2 is YFSETQ in the germline V gene. V was pared by 0 bases and J by 1 base, with 11 bases between. This CDR3 is 15 amino acids long.

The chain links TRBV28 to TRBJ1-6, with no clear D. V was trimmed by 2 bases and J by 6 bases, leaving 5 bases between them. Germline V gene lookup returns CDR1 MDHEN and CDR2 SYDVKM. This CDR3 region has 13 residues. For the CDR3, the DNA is TGTGCCAGCAGTTTAGTCCTTAATTCACCCCTCCACTTT. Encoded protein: CASSLVLNSPLHF.

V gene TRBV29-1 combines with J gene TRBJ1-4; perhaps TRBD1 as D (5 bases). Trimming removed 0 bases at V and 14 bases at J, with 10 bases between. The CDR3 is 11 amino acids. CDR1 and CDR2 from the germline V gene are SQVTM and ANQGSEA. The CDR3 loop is CSVEDPSGLFF. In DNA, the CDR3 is TGCAGCGTTGAAGACCCGTCAGGGCTGTTTTTT. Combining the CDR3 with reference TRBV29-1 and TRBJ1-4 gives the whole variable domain SAVISQKPSRDICQRGTSLTIQCQVDSQVTMMFWYRQQPGQSLTLIATANQGSEATYESGFVIDKFPISRPNLTFSTLTVSNMSPEDSSIYLCSVEDPSGLFFGSGTQLSVL.

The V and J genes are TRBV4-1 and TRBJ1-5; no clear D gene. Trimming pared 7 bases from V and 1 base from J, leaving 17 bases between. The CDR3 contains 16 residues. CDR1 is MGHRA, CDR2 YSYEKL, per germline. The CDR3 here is CASTMRAGLSNQPQHF. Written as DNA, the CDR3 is TGCGCCAGCACCATGAGGGCCGGACTAAGCAATCAGCCCCAGCATTTT.

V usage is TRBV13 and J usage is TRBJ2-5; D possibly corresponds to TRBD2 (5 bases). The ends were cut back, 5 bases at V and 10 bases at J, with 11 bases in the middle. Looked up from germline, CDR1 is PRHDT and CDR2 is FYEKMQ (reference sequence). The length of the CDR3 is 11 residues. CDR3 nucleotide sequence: TGTGCCAGCAGCGTATGGACTCACCAGTACTTC. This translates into CASSVWTHQYF.

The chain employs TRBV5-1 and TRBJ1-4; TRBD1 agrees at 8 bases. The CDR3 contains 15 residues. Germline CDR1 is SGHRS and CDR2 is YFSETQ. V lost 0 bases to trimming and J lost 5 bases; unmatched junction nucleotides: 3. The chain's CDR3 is CASSLAGTGNEKLFF. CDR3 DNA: TGCGCCAGCAGCTTGGCCGGGACAGGCAATGAAAAACTGTTTTTT.

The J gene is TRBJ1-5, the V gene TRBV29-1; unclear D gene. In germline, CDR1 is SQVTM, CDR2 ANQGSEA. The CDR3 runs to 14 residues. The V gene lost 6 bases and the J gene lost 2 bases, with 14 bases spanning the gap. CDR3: CSVANGVGNQPQHF. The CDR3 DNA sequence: TGCAGCGTGGCGAACGGGGTGGGCAATCAGCCCCAGCATTTT.